These T cell receptor beta chains were read from a single sample in a study of shared clonotypes between healthy human individuals. Clones were sequenced by immunoSEQ multiplex PCR, and TCRdb holds only the in-frame ones, with some missing. Of around 530,000 clones listed, just over 75% are singletons. Sequenced material: PBMCs. Source of these receptors: a middle-aged woman in good health. Some clones in this sample may be carry-over from other donors' samples. Each CDR3 is given with its conserved first and last residue. D genes are given only for firm matches. Clone size is shown for a subset of rows, as once, few, many or a class of expanded clone.

d_call	v_call	clone_size	j_call	cdr3_aa	cdr3_nt
-	TRBV7-9	-	TRBJ1-3	CASSLLRGNTIYF	TGTGCCAGCAGCTTACTGCGGGGAAACACCATATATTTT
-	TRBV20-1	once	TRBJ2-3	CSARPSYTQYF	TGCAGTGCTAGACCCTCTTATACGCAGTATTTT
-	TRBV30	-	TRBJ2-2	CAWSVTGADFYLTGELFF	TGTGCCTGGAGTGTAACGGGTGCGGATTTTTATCTCACCGGGGAGCTGTTTTTT
TRBD1	TRBV2	-	TRBJ2-7	CASGRQGLYEQYF	TGTGCCAGTGGGAGACAGGGATTATACGAGCAGTACTTC
-	TRBV7-9	-	TRBJ2-3	CASSWGRYDTQYF	TGTGCCAGCAGTTGGGGGAGGTATGATACGCAGTATTTT
-	TRBV6-5	-	TRBJ2-1	CASRPGRISNEQFF	TGTGCCAGCAGACCGGGACGGATAAGTAATGAGCAGTTCTTC
-	TRBV27	-	TRBJ1-3	CASSSGNTIYF	TGTGCTTCGAGCTCTGGAAACACCATATATTTT
TRBD2	TRBV10-3	-	TRBJ2-5	CAISEGGDQETQYF	TGTGCCATCAGTGAGGGGGGGGACCAAGAGACCCAGTACTTC
-	TRBV2	-	TRBJ1-3	CASSTFVAGNTIYF	TGTGCCAGCAGTACCTTCGTGGCAGGAAACACCATATATTTT
-	TRBV4-3	once	TRBJ2-7	CASSQDPGVIAYEQYF	TGCGCCAGCAGCCAAGATCCAGGAGTAATTGCCTACGAGCAGTACTTC
-	TRBV6-4	-	TRBJ2-6	CASSGGSGANVLTF	TGTGCCAGCAGTGGGGGGTCCGGGGCCAACGTCCTGACTTTC
-	TRBV4-2	-	TRBJ1-4	CASSQESTVNNEKLFF	TGTGCCAGCAGCCAAGAATCGACAGTCAATAATGAAAAACTGTTTTTT
TRBD1	TRBV30	-	TRBJ2-2	CAWSVAPGQGAGELFF	TGTGCCTGGAGTGTGGCCCCGGGACAGGGGGCCGGGGAGCTGTTTTTT
TRBD1	TRBV19	-	TRBJ2-2	CAIRPGQENTGELFF	TGTGCCATCAGACCGGGACAGGAGAACACCGGGGAGCTGTTTTTT
TRBD2	TRBV10-2	-	TRBJ2-1	CASTGFSGSSHNEQFF	TGCGCCAGTACAGGGTTTAGCGGGAGCTCCCACAATGAGCAGTTCTTC
-	TRBV28	-	TRBJ1-2	CASSFNRVDGYTF	TGTGCCAGCAGTTTTAACAGGGTGGATGGCTACACCTTC
-	TRBV16	-	TRBJ1-2	CASSQSAGRNYGYTF	TGTGCCAGCAGTCAATCGGCAGGGAGAAACTATGGCTACACCTTC
-	TRBV6-6	-	TRBJ1-5	CASSPGWSNQPQHF	TGTGCCAGCAGTCCAGGGTGGAGCAATCAGCCCCAGCATTTT
-	TRBV7-9	-	TRBJ2-2	CASSSTGLDSNTGELFF	TGTGCCAGCAGCTCTACAGGATTAGATTCGAACACCGGGGAGCTGTTTTTT
TRBD1	TRBV19	-	TRBJ2-7	CASTPTGVTSYEQYF	TGTGCCAGTACTCCGACAGGGGTAACTTCCTACGAGCAGTACTTC
TRBD2	TRBV4-1	-	TRBJ2-1	CASRTTSGRVNEQFF	TGCGCCAGCAGAACAACTAGCGGGAGGGTCAATGAGCAGTTCTTC
-	TRBV7-3	-	TRBJ2-2	CASSLRPGAKTGELFF	TGTGCCAGCAGCTTAAGACCGGGGGCGAAGACCGGGGAGCTGTTTTTT
TRBD1	TRBV7-9	-	TRBJ2-2	CASSLAPKDRGRTGELFF	TGTGCCAGCAGCTTAGCCCCTAAGGACAGGGGGCGAACCGGGGAGCTGTTTTTT
TRBD2	TRBV18	-	TRBJ2-2	CASSPETSGTGELFF	TGTGCCAGCTCACCCGAGACTAGCGGAACCGGGGAGCTGTTTTTT
-	TRBV30	-	TRBJ2-1	CAWARDNNEQFF	TGTGCCTGGGCCAGGGATAACAATGAGCAGTTCTTC
-	TRBV20-1	-	TRBJ1-1	CSARAGTEAFF	TGCAGTGCCAGGGCGGGCACTGAAGCTTTCTTT
TRBD1	TRBV2	-	TRBJ2-2	CASRPDRGQTGELFF	TGTGCCAGCCGCCCCGACAGGGGGCAAACCGGGGAGCTGTTTTTT
-	TRBV27	many	TRBJ1-1	CASSLGGARGNTEAFF	TGTGCCAGCAGTTTAGGGGGGGCGCGGGGTAACACTGAAGCTTTCTTT
TRBD2	TRBV15	once	TRBJ2-5	CATSPGWTSGQETQYF	TGTGCCACCAGCCCCGGCTGGACTAGCGGCCAAGAGACCCAGTACTTC
-	TRBV30	-	TRBJ2-1	CAWTTGLRQFF	TGTGCCTGGACTACAGGGCTTAGGCAGTTCTTC
-	TRBV2	-	TRBJ2-7	CASTAPSRYEQYF	TGTGCCAGCACCGCGCCAAGTAGGTACGAGCAGTACTTC
TRBD1	TRBV10-1	few	TRBJ2-7	CATSPGTEIYEQYF	TGCGCCACCTCCCCCGGGACAGAGATTTACGAGCAGTACTTC
-	TRBV5-5	-	TRBJ1-5	CASSLGQGPQHF	TGTGCCAGCAGCTTGGGCCAGGGGCCCCAGCATTTT
-	TRBV18	-	TRBJ2-7	CASSPWGNEQYF	TGTGCCAGCTCCCCCTGGGGGAACGAGCAGTACTTC
-	TRBV6-6	few	TRBJ1-1	CASSSGRVENTEAFF	TGTGCCAGCAGTTCCGGCAGGGTTGAGAACACTGAAGCTTTCTTT
TRBD1	TRBV9	-	TRBJ2-7	CASSPGQGRDYEQYF	TGTGCCAGCAGCCCTGGACAGGGGAGGGATTACGAGCAGTACTTC
-	TRBV7-6	-	TRBJ2-5	CASSLIMETQYF	TGTGCCAGCAGCTTAATTATGGAGACCCAGTACTTC
TRBD2	TRBV19	-	TRBJ2-7	CASSPMGRENREQYF	TGTGCCAGTAGTCCTATGGGGCGGGAGAATCGCGAGCAGTACTTC
TRBD1	TRBV5-1	-	TRBJ2-3	CASSFGQGTDTQYF	TGCGCCAGCAGCTTCGGACAGGGCACAGATACGCAGTATTTT
-	TRBV7-2	-	TRBJ1-2	CASSLLTGLGYTF	TGTGCCAGCAGCTTACTTACAGGGCTAGGGTACACCTTC
TRBD2	TRBV5-1	-	TRBJ2-1	CASSRGTSGFYNEQFF	TGCGCCAGCAGCCGCGGGACTAGCGGTTTCTACAATGAGCAGTTCTTC
TRBD2	TRBV18	-	TRBJ2-3	CASSPGLASTDTQYF	TGTGCCAGCTCACCAGGACTAGCGAGCACAGATACGCAGTATTTT
TRBD1	TRBV9	-	TRBJ2-1	CASSTEDRGPYNEQFF	TGTGCCAGCAGCACCGAAGACAGGGGCCCCTACAATGAGCAGTTCTTC
TRBD1	TRBV5-1	-	TRBJ1-3	CASSRGTGGSGNTIYF	TGCGCCAGCAGCAGAGGGACAGGGGGTTCTGGAAACACCATATATTTT
-	TRBV29-1	-	TRBJ2-3	CSVGGTDTQYF	TGCAGCGTTGGGGGCACAGATACGCAGTATTTT
TRBD1	TRBV28	-	TRBJ2-7	CASKPGQKGEQYF	TGTGCCAGCAAACCGGGACAGAAAGGCGAGCAGTACTTC
-	TRBV6-5	-	TRBJ2-4	CASSYSRGAGIQYF	TGTGCCAGCAGTTACAGTAGAGGAGCTGGCATTCAGTACTTC
TRBD1	TRBV29-1	-	TRBJ2-3	CSVNRDRRSTDTQYF	TGCAGCGTTAACCGGGACAGGAGAAGCACAGATACGCAGTATTTT
-	TRBV5-1	-	TRBJ2-1	CASSLGDGTKIYNEQFF	TGCGCCAGCAGCTTGGGAGACGGAACTAAAATATACAATGAGCAGTTCTTC